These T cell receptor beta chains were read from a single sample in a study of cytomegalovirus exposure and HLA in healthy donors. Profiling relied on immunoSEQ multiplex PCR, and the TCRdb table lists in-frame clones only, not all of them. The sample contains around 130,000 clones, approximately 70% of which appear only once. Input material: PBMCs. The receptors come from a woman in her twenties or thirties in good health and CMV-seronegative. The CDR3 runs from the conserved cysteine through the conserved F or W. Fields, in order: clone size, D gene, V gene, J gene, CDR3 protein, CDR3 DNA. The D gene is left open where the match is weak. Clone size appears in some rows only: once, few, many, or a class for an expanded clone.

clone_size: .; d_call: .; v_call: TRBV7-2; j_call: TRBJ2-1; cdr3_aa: CASSSQGNEQFF; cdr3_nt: TGTGCCAGCAGCTCACAGGGAAATGAGCAGTTCTTC
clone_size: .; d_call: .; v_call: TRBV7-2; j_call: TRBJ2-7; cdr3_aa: CASSLFAEDEQYF; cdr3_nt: TGTGCCAGCAGCTTATTTGCAGAAGACGAGCAGTACTTC
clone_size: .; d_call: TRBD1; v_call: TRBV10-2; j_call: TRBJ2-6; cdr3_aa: CASTTFGDRGAGANVLTF; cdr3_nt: TGCGCCAGCACAACCTTCGGGGACAGGGGGGCTGGGGCCAACGTCCTGACTTTC
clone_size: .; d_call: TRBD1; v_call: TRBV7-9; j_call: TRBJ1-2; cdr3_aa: CASSLDLGQGYGYTF; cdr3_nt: TGTGCCAGCAGCTTAGACTTGGGACAGGGCTATGGCTACACCTTC
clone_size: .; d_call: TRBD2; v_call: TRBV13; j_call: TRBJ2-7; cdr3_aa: CASSLASGSHEQYF; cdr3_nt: TGTGCCAGCAGCTTAGCTAGCGGGAGCCACGAGCAGTACTTC
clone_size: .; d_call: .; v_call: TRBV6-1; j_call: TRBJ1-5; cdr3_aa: CASRRSLNRPQHF; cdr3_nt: TGTGCCAGCAGAAGATCCCTAAATCGGCCCCAGCATTTT
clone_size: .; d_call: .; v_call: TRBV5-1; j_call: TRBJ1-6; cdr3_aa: CASSLESSYNSPLHF; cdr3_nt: TGCGCCAGCAGCTTGGAGAGCTCCTATAATTCACCCCTCCACTTT
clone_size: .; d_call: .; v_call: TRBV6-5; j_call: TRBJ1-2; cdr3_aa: CASRRDTNYGYTF; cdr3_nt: TGTGCCAGCAGACGGGACACTAACTATGGCTACACCTTC
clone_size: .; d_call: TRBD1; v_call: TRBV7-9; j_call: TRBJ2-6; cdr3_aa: CASSHPTGAGANVLTF; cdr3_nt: TGTGCCAGCAGCCACCCAACAGGGGCTGGGGCCAACGTCCTGACTTTC
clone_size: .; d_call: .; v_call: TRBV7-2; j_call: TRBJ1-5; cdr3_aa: CASSLVGAFNQPQHF; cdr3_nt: TGTGCCAGCAGCTTAGTGGGGGCTTTCAATCAGCCCCAGCATTTT
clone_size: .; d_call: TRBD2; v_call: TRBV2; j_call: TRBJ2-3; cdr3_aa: CASTGAGASGVTDTQYF; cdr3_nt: TGTGCCAGCACCGGCGCGGGGGCTAGCGGGGTCACAGATACGCAGTATTTT
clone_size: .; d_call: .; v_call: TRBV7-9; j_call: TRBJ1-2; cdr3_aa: CASSPSETARDYGYTF; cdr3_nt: TGTGCCAGCAGCCCCAGCGAGACAGCAAGAGACTATGGCTACACCTTC
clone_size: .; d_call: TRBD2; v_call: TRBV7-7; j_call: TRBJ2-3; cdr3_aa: CASSLGLAGTTDTQYF; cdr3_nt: TGTGCTAGCAGCCTGGGACTAGCGGGGACCACAGATACGCAGTATTTT
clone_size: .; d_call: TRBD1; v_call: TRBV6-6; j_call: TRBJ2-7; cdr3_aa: CASRQGSYEQYF; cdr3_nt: TGTGCCAGTCGACAGGGTTCCTACGAGCAGTACTTC
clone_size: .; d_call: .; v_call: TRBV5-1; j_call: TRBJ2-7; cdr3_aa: CASSLGGESDEQYF; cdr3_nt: TGCGCCAGCAGCTTGGGTGGCGAAAGCGACGAGCAGTACTTC
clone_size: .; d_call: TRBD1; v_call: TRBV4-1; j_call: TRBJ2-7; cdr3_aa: CASSPNSGQGTYEQYF; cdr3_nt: TGCGCCAGCAGCCCTAACTCGGGACAGGGAACCTACGAGCAGTACTTC
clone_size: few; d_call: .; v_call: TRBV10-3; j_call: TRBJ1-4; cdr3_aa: CAIKKTGTVNEKLFF; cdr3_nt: TGTGCCATCAAAAAGACCGGGACTGTGAATGAAAAACTGTTTTTT
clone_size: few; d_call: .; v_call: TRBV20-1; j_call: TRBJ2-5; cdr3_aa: CSAHRVETQYF; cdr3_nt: TGCAGTGCCCACAGGGTGGAGACCCAGTACTTC
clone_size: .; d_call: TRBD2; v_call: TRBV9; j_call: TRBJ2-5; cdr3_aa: CASSVAAGGWETQYF; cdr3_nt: TGTGCCAGCAGCGTAGCAGCGGGAGGGTGGGAGACCCAGTACTTC
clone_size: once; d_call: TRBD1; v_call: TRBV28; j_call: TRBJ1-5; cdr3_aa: CASSSIGQGFGNQPQHF; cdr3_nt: TGTGCCAGCAGTTCGATCGGACAGGGGTTTGGAAATCAGCCCCAGCATTTT
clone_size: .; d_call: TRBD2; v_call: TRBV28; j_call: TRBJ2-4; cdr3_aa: CASSPSGGGNIQYF; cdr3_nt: TGTGCCAGCAGTCCATCGGGGGGTGGAAACATTCAGTACTTC